This T cell receptor (beta chain) was recorded in a study of siplizumab effects on memory and regulatory T cells. Study outcomes and limitations: In the presence of siplizumab, alloreactive sequences traceable to unstimulated CD4+ memory cells were significantly reduced. Suppressive capability of dividing Tregs from siplizumab cultures went unverified. A major contribution to the alloresponse seemed to be made by naive T cells, which seemed more diverse than memory cells.

This CDR3 is built from 14 residues. V was trimmed by 2 bases and J by 1 base, leaving 9 bases between them. Germline CDR1 reads SGHKS; CDR2 reads YYEKEE (reference sequence). TCRdb keeps only in-frame clones here, not all; method: immunoSEQ multiplex PCR. This table holds about 91,000 clones, 80% to 95% found once. In its sample, this clone was seen a few times. Its antigen is unknown. The receptor was derived from a human donor in good health. This sequence joins TRBV5-5 and TRBJ1-1; D gene unclear. Sequenced sample: CD8+ T cells sorted from blood. The CDR3 sequence: CASSFLRGNTEAFF. CDR3 bases: TGTGCCAGCAGCTTTCTTCGAGGGAACACTGAAGCTTTCTTT.